A single sample gave rise to the 5 T cell receptor beta chains below, sequenced in a study of blood T cell repertoires in COVID-19 (dated by TCRdb to 2018 to 2021). The method was the immunoSEQ multiplex PCR assay. This is the immuneACCESS table as TCRdb keeps it, with only in-frame sequences that have V and J called. A part of the clones is gone; compared with another copy, unresolved V genes explain less than half, and the rest is unexplained. This sample comprises roughly 150,000 clones, approximately 88% of them detected only once. The ten most abundant clones make up roughly a tenth of the sample. Sequenced material: peripheral blood. These receptors were obtained from a woman aged 80 or over with active or convalescent COVID-19.

This chain links TRBV5-1 with TRBJ1-6, with 9 bases that match TRBD1. The CDR3 loop spans 13 amino acids. Germline CDR1 is SGHRS and CDR2 is YFSETQ. V shed 8 bases, J shed 5 bases, and the junction held 2 bases outside the gene matches. The CDR3 sequence is CASRTGDNSPLHF. The CDR3, as DNA: TGCGCCAGTCGGACAGGGGATAATTCACCCCTCCACTTT.

The chain carries TRBV12-3 or TRBV12-4 and TRBJ1-1; D not certain. The CDR3 has 12 amino acids. Trimming pared 1 base from V and 6 bases from J, leaving 6 bases between. CDR3 in DNA: TGTGCCAGCAGTTTAGACGGTTCTGAAGCTTTCTTT. It codes for CASSLDGSEAFF.

The rearrangement joins TRBV25-1 to TRBJ1-6, with TRBD1 matching over 7 bases. Germline V gives CDR1 MGHDK, CDR2 SYGVNS. V lost 0 bases and J lost 7; bases outside the gene matches: 3. The CDR3 has 15 residues. The DNA of the CDR3 is TGTGCCAGCAGTGAATATACAGGGGACAATTCACCCCTCCACTTT. Residues: CASSEYTGDNSPLHF.

This clone appeared a single time. This chain uses TRBV4-1 with TRBJ2-1; D uncertain. The germline CDR1 and CDR2 sequences are MGHRA and YSYEKL. Trimming stripped 4 bases from V and 2 bases from J, with 15 bases between. The CDR3 contains 16 residues. The CDR3 loop is CASSPQGSQPYNEQFF. The CDR3 DNA sequence: TGCGCCAGCAGCCCGCAAGGTAGCCAACCCTACAATGAGCAGTTCTTC.

The J gene is TRBJ2-3, the V gene TRBV11-2; 13 bases are a match to TRBD2. This CDR3 has 18 residues. Unmatched junction bases numbered 8, after V lost 5 bases and J lost 0 bases. Germline loops: CDR1 SGHAT, CDR2 FQNNGV. The CDR3 reads CASSALAGGQVSTDTQYF. The CDR3 DNA reads as TGTGCCAGCAGCGCACTAGCGGGGGGGCAAGTGAGCACAGATACGCAGTATTTT.